The 32 T cell receptor beta chains below come from one sample, sequenced in a study of blood T cell repertoires in COVID-19. The data were produced by immunoSEQ multiplex PCR, yet TCRdb's version contains in-frame clones alone and is incomplete. The table shows about 240,000 clones, with roughly nine tenths occurring only once. Material for sequencing was peripheral blood. These receptors all come from a man aged 55 to 70 who had recovered from COVID-19.

The chain combines TRBV4-2 with TRBJ2-7; D gene uncertain. V shed 0 bases and J shed 6 bases, with 3 bases lying between them. The CDR3 spans 11 residues. The germline V gene has CDR1 LGHNA and CDR2 YNFKEQ. CDR3 bases: TGTGCCAGCAGCCAAGAAGCCGAGCAGTACTTC. It yields the protein CASSQEAEQYF.

The chain joins TRBV29-1 to TRBJ1-1; D ambiguous. Between the trimmed V and J ends, which lost 6 bases and 6 bases, there was a span of 14 bases. This CDR3 contains 12 residues. Per the germline V gene, CDR1 is SQVTM and CDR2 is ANQGSEA. Here the CDR3 DNA reads TGCAGCGTCGCTTCTCAGAGGCCTGAAGCTTTCTTT. Amino acid sequence: CSVASQRPEAFF.

V is TRBV3-1 (or the pseudogene TRBV3-2) and J is TRBJ2-7; 7 nucleotides align to TRBD1. J was trimmed by 6 bases and V by 3 bases; bases with no gene match: 5. Germline loops: CDR1 LGHDT, CDR2 YNNKEL (reference sequence). The CDR3 extends over 13 amino acids. CDR3 amino acids: CASSHHDRVEQYV. In DNA form, the CDR3 reads TGTGCCAGCAGCCATCATGACAGGGTCGAGCAGTACGTC.

The V call is TRBV27, the J call TRBJ1-2; possibly TRBD1 for D (5 bases). This CDR3 spans 13 amino acids. The V end lost 5 bases, the J end lost 0 bases, and 7 bases lay between the germline ends. In germline, CDR1 is MNHEY, CDR2 SMNVEV (reference sequence). In nucleotides, the CDR3 is TGTGCCAGCAGTATACAGGCTAACTATGGCTACACCTTC. Translated: CASSIQANYGYTF.

The chain recombines TRBV5-1 with TRBJ1-3, with D perhaps TRBD1 (6 bases). V lost 0 bases and J lost 4, with 11 bases in between. CDR1 SGHRS and CDR2 YFSETQ come from the germline V gene. The CDR3 is made up of 15 amino acids. CDR3 sequence (DNA): TGCGCCAGCAGCTTGGCACAGGGTCGCGGAAACACCATATATTTT. Residues: CASSLAQGRGNTIYF.

CDR3 region: CASSIKPSYNEQFF. The DNA for the CDR3 is TGTGCCAGTAGTATCAAGCCTAGCTACAATGAGCAGTTCTTC. The chain is built from TRBV19 and TRBJ2-1, with D unclear. There are 14 residues in the CDR3. Germline V gene lookup returns CDR1 LNHDA and CDR2 SQIVND (reference sequence). V was cut by 3 bases and J by 3 bases, with 9 bases left in between.

The chain combines TRBV7-2 with TRBJ2-2; possibly TRBD2 for D (5 bases). This CDR3 region has 16 residues. With 5 bases removed from V and 1 base from J, the gap between germline ends came to 14 bases. Looked up from germline, CDR1 is SGHTA and CDR2 is FQGNSA. CDR3 sequence (DNA): TGTGCCAGCAGCCCTAGACCCAGCGGGAACACCGGGGAGCTGTTTTTT. Protein product: CASSPRPSGNTGELFF. Using reference TRBV7-2 and TRBJ2-2 for the parts outside the CDR3, the full variable domain is GAGVSQSPSNKVTEKGKDVELRCDPISGHTALYWYRQSLGQGLEFLIYFQGNSAPDKSGLPSDRFSAERTGGSVSTLTIQRTQQEDSAVYLCASSPRPSGNTGELFFGEGSRLTVL.

The chain uses TRBV7-9 and TRBJ2-1; 11 nucleotides align to TRBD2. The CDR3 has 16 amino acids. After removal of 5 bases from V and 3 bases from J, the junction contained 6 bases not matched to a gene. CDR1 SEHNR and CDR2 FQNEAQ come from the germline V gene (reference sequence). The CDR3 loop reads CASSPSTSGNYNEQFF. For the CDR3, the DNA is TGTGCCAGCAGCCCCTCGACTAGCGGGAACTACAATGAGCAGTTCTTC. Drawing the rest from reference TRBV7-9 and TRBJ2-1, the complete variable domain is DTGVSQNPRHKITKRGQNVTFRCDPISEHNRLYWYRQTLGQGPEFLTYFQNEAQLEKSRLLSDRFSAERPKGSFSTLEIQRTEQGDSAMYLCASSPSTSGNYNEQFFGPGTRLTVL.

The chain combines TRBV7-6 with TRBJ2-6; the D gene is possibly TRBD2 (5 bases). This CDR3 region has 15 residues. CDR1 is SGHVS and CDR2 is FNYEAQ in the germline V gene. Trimming took 3 bases from V and 0 from J, leaving 6 bases between them. The CDR3 DNA reads as TGTGCCAGCAGCTTCGGGGACTCTGGGGCCAACGTCCTGACTTTC. This encodes CASSFGDSGANVLTF.

This clone was seen only once. The gene calls are TRBV7-9 and TRBJ2-7, with a possible D match to TRBD1 (6 bases). CDR1 SEHNR and CDR2 FQNEAQ come from the germline V gene (reference sequence). The V end was cut by 5 bases, the J end by 6 bases, with 17 bases between. The CDR3 runs to 14 residues. In nucleotides, the CDR3 is TGTGCCAGCAGCCCTAACCTAGGGGGTTCCGAGCAGTACTTC. Translating it yields CASSPNLGGSEQYF.

V gene TRBV3-1 (or the pseudogene TRBV3-2) combines with J gene TRBJ2-3; TRBD2 matches at 9 bases. The CDR3 is 16 residues long. V dropped 4 bases and J dropped 2; count of bases not matched to a gene: 7. Germline V gene sequence: CDR1 LGHDT, CDR2 YNNKEL (reference sequence). The DNA of the CDR3 is TGTGCCAGCAGCCCCCGTCTAGCGGGGTACACAGATACGCAGTATTTT. It yields the protein CASSPRLAGYTDTQYF.

This clone was recorded many times. The gene calls are TRBV19 and TRBJ1-2, with 11 bases fitting TRBD1. CDR1 is LNHDA and CDR2 is SQIVND in the germline V gene (reference sequence). V gave up 5 bases and J gave up 8 bases; unmatched junction bases: 7. The CDR3 runs 14 residues. This CDR3 is CASSPSGQGAGYTF. CDR3 DNA: TGTGCCAGTAGTCCCTCCGGACAGGGGGCGGGCTACACCTTC.

V usage is TRBV3-1 (or the pseudogene TRBV3-2) and J usage is TRBJ1-1; 7 positions match TRBD1. The CDR3 totals 16 residues. Losses at the gene ends were 4 bases for V and 6 bases for J; bases not matched to a gene: 14. Germline lookup yields CDR1 LGHDT and CDR2 YNNKEL (reference sequence). CDR3 amino acids: CASSPTGRGVGPEAFF. CDR3 sequence (DNA): TGTGCCAGCAGCCCCACGGGCAGGGGGGTAGGGCCTGAAGCTTTCTTT.

V usage is TRBV6-5 and J usage is TRBJ2-7, with 7 bases matching TRBD1. V gave up 6 bases and J gave up 0 bases; unmatched junction bases: 8. Germline V gene data show CDR1 as MNHEY and CDR2 as SVGAGI. This CDR3 region has 15 residues. The CDR3 bases are TGTGCCAGCAGCCGACTCAACAGGGGCTCCTACGAGCAGTACTTC. It encodes CASSRLNRGSYEQYF.

The chain is built from TRBV7-2 and TRBJ1-1; 7 positions match TRBD1. With 3 bases clipped from V and 3 bases from J, the junction kept 7 bases outside the gene matches. There are 15 residues in the CDR3. Looked up from germline, CDR1 is SGHTA and CDR2 is FQGNSA. In nucleotides, the CDR3 is TGTGCCAGCAGCTTGAACAGGGGCAGTTACACTGAAGCTTTCTTT. This encodes CASSLNRGSYTEAFF.

This chain links TRBV9 with TRBJ2-5; 11 bases are a match to TRBD2. Germline V gene lookup returns CDR1 SGDLS and CDR2 YYNGEE. V shed 3 bases and J 5 bases; nucleotides not matched to a gene: 9. The CDR3 loop spans 16 amino acids. The CDR3 loop is CASSAALAGGGETQYF. The CDR3 nucleotides are TGTGCCAGCAGCGCCGCGCTAGCGGGGGGTGGGGAGACCCAGTACTTC.

This chain links TRBV15 with TRBJ1-5; D is unclear. CDR3 length: 13 residues. Trimming pared 0 bases from V and 7 bases from J, leaving 7 bases between. Per the germline V gene, CDR1 is LNHNV and CDR2 is YYDKDF (reference sequence). CDR3: CATSRDRAQPQHF. CDR3 DNA sequence: TGTGCCACCAGCAGAGATCGAGCCCAGCCCCAGCATTTT.

The J gene is TRBJ2-3, the V gene TRBV9; 11 nucleotides line up with TRBD2. CDR3 length: 17 amino acids. The ends lost 0 bases at V and 3 bases at J; junction bases unmatched: 6. Germline loops: CDR1 SGDLS, CDR2 YYNGEE. CDR3 protein: CASSVEASGGLTDTQYF. The CDR3 region has the DNA TGTGCCAGCAGCGTAGAGGCTAGCGGGGGGTTGACAGATACGCAGTATTTT.

The chain couples TRBV5-1 to TRBJ2-4; TRBD1 aligns across 8 bases. The V gene's germline CDR1 is SGHRS and CDR2 YFSETQ. The CDR3 runs 16 residues. J lost 2 bases, V lost 4 bases, and 8 bases had no gene match. CDR3 sequence reads: CASSRTGQGSKNIQYF. CDR3 bases: TGCGCCAGCAGCCGAACCGGACAGGGTTCCAAAAACATTCAGTACTTC.

CDR3 residues: CACGLKVNQPQHF. In DNA form, the CDR3 reads TGTGCCTGCGGACTCAAAGTTAATCAGCCCCAGCATTTT. This chain connects TRBV10-3 to TRBJ1-5; D uncertain. The CDR3 consists of 13 residues. From germline, CDR1 is ENHRY and CDR2 SYGVKD. The V end lost 11 bases, the J end lost 4 bases, and 15 bases lay between the germline ends.

The chain couples TRBV11-3 to TRBJ2-1, with D maybe TRBD2 (6 bases). The CDR3 totals 16 residues. V lost 0 bases to trimming and J lost 5 bases, with 14 bases between them. The germline CDR1 and CDR2 sequences are SGHNT and YENEEA. The CDR3 DNA sequence: TGTGCCAGCAGCTTAGAAGGCGGGGTTGGGGACAATGAGCAGTTCTTC. Encoded protein: CASSLEGGVGDNEQFF.

The chain recombines TRBV5-1 with TRBJ1-1; D is uncertain. V lost 0 bases, J lost 7 bases, and 10 bases lay in between. Germline V CDR1 and CDR2: SGHRS, YFSETQ. The CDR3 totals 13 residues. As DNA, the CDR3 is TGCGCCAGCAGCTTGGCGGGTGGACTTGAAGCTTTCTTT. It yields the protein CASSLAGGLEAFF. The full variable domain, with the rest looked up from reference TRBV5-1 and TRBJ1-1, is KAGVTQTPRYLIKTRGQQVTLSCSPISGHRSVSWYQQTPGQGLQFLFEYFSETQRNKGNFPGRFSGRQFSNSRSEMNVSTLELGDSALYLCASSLAGGLEAFFGQGTRLTVV.

This chain connects TRBV2 to TRBJ2-3, with TRBD2 matching over 9 bases. Trimming removed 3 bases from V and 2 bases from J; junction bases left unmatched: 6. The CDR3 contains 16 residues. Germline V gene lookup returns CDR1 SNHLY and CDR2 FYNNEI. Here the CDR3 DNA reads TGTGCCAGCAGTGATTGGCTAGCGGGGAACACAGATACGCAGTATTTT. It specifies CASSDWLAGNTDTQYF.

The chain combines TRBV9 with TRBJ1-1; D is perhaps TRBD1 (6 bases). V was cut by 5 bases and J by 4 bases, with 15 bases left in between. The CDR3 consists of 14 residues. The germline gives CDR1 SGDLS, CDR2 YYNGEE. DNA for the CDR3: TGTGCCAGCAGACAGGGAGGGGGGAGCACTGAAGCTTTCTTT. Translating gives CASRQGGGSTEAFF.

The count of this clone is one. This chain links TRBV19 with TRBJ1-2; D ambiguous. The CDR3 sequence is 12 residues long. Looked up from germline, CDR1 is LNHDA and CDR2 is SQIVND (reference sequence). V lost 9 bases, J lost 4 bases, and 12 bases lay in between. CDR3 nucleotides: TGTGCCAGCCTCCGAGTTGGCTATGGCTACACCTTC. Translating it yields CASLRVGYGYTF.

The rearrangement uses TRBV18 and TRBJ1-6; 9 bases match TRBD1. From germline, CDR1 is KGHSH and CDR2 LQKENI. CDR3 size: 15 residues. Trimming at V came to 3 bases and at J to 5 bases, leaving 2 bases not matched to a gene. CDR3 coding DNA: TGTGCCAGCTCACCGAGGACAGGGGATAATTCACCCCTCCACTTT. Translated, it gives CASSPRTGDNSPLHF.

This chain joins TRBV19 and TRBJ2-3, with 12 bases matching TRBD2. CDR1 and CDR2 from the germline V gene are LNHDA and SQIVND (reference sequence). V dropped 4 bases and J dropped 2; count of bases not matched to a gene: 4. This CDR3 has 16 amino acids. CDR3 DNA sequence: TGTGCCAGTAGTAGGCTAGCGGGGGGGCACACAGATACGCAGTATTTT. Translation: CASSRLAGGHTDTQYF.

This chain uses TRBV18 with TRBJ1-4; D remains ambiguous. Per the germline V gene, CDR1 is KGHSH and CDR2 is LQKENI. The V and J ends lost 5 bases and 8 bases respectively, with 15 bases between them. The CDR3 length is 14 residues. The DNA for the CDR3 is TGTGCCAGCTCATCTCAGGCGGGTCGGGAAAAACTGTTTTTT. Amino acid sequence: CASSSQAGREKLFF.

Only a few counts were recorded for this clone. The chain has TRBV27 and TRBJ1-4, with a possible D match to TRBD1 (6 bases). This CDR3 is 17 amino acids long. Trimming took 11 bases from V and 3 from J, leaving 25 bases between them. Germline V gives CDR1 MNHEY, CDR2 SMNVEV (reference sequence). CDR3 nucleotides: TGTGCCGACGCCTGGGGGCTTCAGGATTCGGCTAATGAAAAACTGTTTTTT. Amino acids: CADAWGLQDSANEKLFF. The whole variable domain, filled in from reference TRBV27 and TRBJ1-4, reads EAQVTQNPRYLITVTGKKLTVTCSQNMNHEYMSWYRQDPGLGLRQIYYSMNVEVTDKGDVPEGYKVSRKEKRNFPLILESPSPNQTSLYFCADAWGLQDSANEKLFFGSGTQLSVL.

V gene TRBV6-4 combines with J gene TRBJ2-3, with no clear D. V lost 8 bases and J lost 0, with 15 bases in between. This CDR3 comprises 15 residues. Germline CDR1 reads MRHNA; CDR2 reads SNTAGT. This CDR3 reads CASSSLPTSTDTQYF. The DNA of the CDR3 is TGTGCCAGCTCATCCCTCCCGACTAGCACAGATACGCAGTATTTT.

This sequence joins TRBV2 and TRBJ1-5; TRBD1 matches at 7 bases. CDR3 length equals 13 residues. V lost 7 bases to trimming and J lost 3 bases; unmatched junction nucleotides: 3. CDR1 is SNHLY, CDR2 FYNNEI, per germline. CDR3 protein: CASTTGINQPQHF. CDR3 bases: TGTGCCAGCACGACAGGGATCAATCAGCCCCAGCATTTT.

The V call is TRBV7-2, the J call TRBJ2-3, with 8 bases identical to TRBD2. The CDR3 covers 16 residues. V lost 5 bases and J lost 0; bases outside the gene matches: 7. Germline values: CDR1 SGHTA, CDR2 FQGNSA. CDR3 bases: TGTGCCAGCAGCCTCCCGACTAGCGCTAGCACAGATACGCAGTATTTT. Encoded protein: CASSLPTSASTDTQYF.